This T cell receptor (beta chain) was recovered during a study of CD8+ T cells in alopecia areata. Study-wide points: In scalp, tofacitinib significantly decreased clonality and expanded CD8+ clones among the top 100. Normal skin's resident alphabeta T cells are sequenced alongside lesional scalp T cells. Higher clonality than in normal scalp was seen in lesional scalp, especially alopecia totalis/universalis.

As for treatment: oral pan-JAK inhibitor, 5-10 mg twice daily. Isolated RNA was reverse transcribed into cDNA used as the sequencing template. Clones were read by immunoSEQ multiplex PCR, and TCRdb kept only the in-frame ones, dropping some. The sample gives about 200,000 clones, roughly three fifths of which show up once; approximately 3.5% is in the top ten. CDR3 length: 14 residues. Trimming removed 2 bases from V and 4 bases from J; junction bases left unmatched: 6. Germline CDR1 SQVTM, CDR2 ANQGSEA. A word on this clone: Its antigen remains unidentified.

V and J are TRBV29-1 and TRBJ2-7; 9 nucleotides line up with TRBD2. The TCR sequence derives from a human donor with alopecia areata. Specimen: CD4+ T cells sorted from blood, collected at week 4, from a patient treated with tofacitinib. CDR3 region: CSVEYAGGRYEQYF. For the CDR3, the DNA is TGCAGCGTTGAATATGCGGGGGGGCGTTACGAGCAGTACTTC.